The T cell receptor (beta chain) described here comes from a study of cytotoxic CD8 clonotypes in ibrutinib-treated CLL. Per germline, CDR1 MNHEY and CDR2 SVGAGI. The V gene lost 7 bases and the J gene lost 4 bases, with 19 bases spanning the gap. CDR3 length equals 15 residues. Measured with immunoSEQ multiplex PCR; TCRdb has only the in-frame clones, and not every one. The sample carries hundreds of thousands of clones, roughly 71% recorded once. This TCR was sampled from a human donor with chronic lymphocytic leukemia. The source was PBMCs, collected after 36 months of ibrutinib treatment. V is TRBV6-5 and J is TRBJ1-2; a possible D gene is TRBD1 (6 bases). The CDR3: CASTTRGADFYGYTF. The CDR3 DNA is TGTGCCAGCACTACTAGGGGGGCGGATTTCTATGGCTACACCTTC.